These 4 T cell receptor beta chains originate from one sample sequenced in a study of lymphopenia after photon versus proton radiotherapy. TCRdb's table, derived via immunoSEQ multiplex PCR, lists solely in-frame clones and lacks some. The sample shows 160,000 or so clones, more than 85% of them seen only once. This specimen consisted of peripheral blood, obtained from a patient treated with photon-based radiotherapy. The origin of the receptors is a man aged 45 to 65 with gastric cancer.

The chain employs TRBV27 and TRBJ2-5; 7 bases are a match to TRBD1. After removal of 5 bases from V and 4 bases from J, the junction contained 7 bases not matched to a gene. Per the germline V gene, CDR1 is MNHEY and CDR2 is SMNVEV (reference sequence). The CDR3 sequence is 14 residues long. CDR3 nucleotides: TGTGCCAGCAGTCCGGACAGGCTGGGAGAGACCCAGTACTTC. This codes for CASSPDRLGETQYF.

This clone was picked up a small number of times. V and J are TRBV30 and TRBJ1-1; D is uncertain. The CDR3 sequence is 11 residues long. Germline-derived CDR1 and CDR2 are GTSNPN and SVGIG (reference sequence). Trimming removed 4 bases from V and 1 base from J, with 4 bases in between. Here the CDR3 reads CAWMENTEAFF. The CDR3 DNA reads as TGTGCCTGGATGGAGAACACTGAAGCTTTCTTT.

The chain is built from TRBV10-3 and TRBJ1-1; the D gene is possibly TRBD1 (5 bases). There are 13 residues in the CDR3. The V and J ends lost 8 bases and 1 base respectively, with 11 bases between them. Germline CDR1 ENHRY, CDR2 SYGVKD. CDR3 residues: CAIGRDRNTEAFF. The CDR3 coding sequence is TGTGCCATCGGACGGGACCGGAACACTGAAGCTTTCTTT.

This clone was seen a single time. The chain uses TRBV2 and TRBJ1-2; D remains unclear. Germline V gene lookup returns CDR1 SNHLY and CDR2 FYNNEI. V shed 6 bases and J shed 5 bases, with 10 bases lying between them. The CDR3 is 12 amino acids. The CDR3 DNA sequence: TGTGCCAGCAGGAGAGACACTTATGGCTACACCTTC. Its translation is CASRRDTYGYTF.